This is a list of T cell receptor beta chains from one sample in a study of neoadjuvant nivolumab and ipilimumab in lung cancer. TCRdb's copy holds only in-frame clones and misses some; the assay was immunoSEQ multiplex PCR. The sample includes approximately 26,000 clones, 80% of them seen just once. The input for sequencing was peripheral blood, taken before neoadjuvant nivolumab, alone or with ipilimumab. The receptor set was obtained from an adult with non-small cell lung cancer. Both conserved end residues are part of each CDR3. The listing skips clone size in some rows; elsewhere it reads once, few, many or a size class.

V gene	J gene	clone size	CDR3 length	CDR3 protein
TRBV18	TRBJ2-7	-	16	CASSPPGSRQGGEQYF
TRBV6-5	TRBJ1-1	-	14	CASSRGRANTEAFF
TRBV2	TRBJ2-7	few	15	CASSWGQASNHEQYF
TRBV7-6	TRBJ2-1	-	18	CASSLVGVGTYSYNEQFF
TRBV5-6	TRBJ2-7	-	16	CASSSLDRGLTYEQYF
TRBV5-4	TRBJ1-1	-	14	CASSLDSRNTEAFF
TRBV13	TRBJ1-2	-	13	CASSLNQNYGYTF
TRBV7-2	TRBJ2-5	-	17	CASSYQAGPEVGETQYF
TRBV5-1	TRBJ2-3	-	15	CASSLGDRGTDTQYF
TRBV11-2	TRBJ1-2	-	13	CASSPDRDYGYTF
TRBV5-1	TRBJ2-1	-	14	CASSPSGGAHEQFF
TRBV7-8	TRBJ1-5	-	15	CASSLAGAPGQPQHF
TRBV6-1	TRBJ1-4	few	18	CASSVVQGVVATNEKLFF
TRBV12-5	TRBJ1-6	-	13	CASGSHRGAPLHF
TRBV5-6	-	-	15	CASSYLLAASYEQYF
TRBV7-6	TRBJ1-2	-	15	CASSLEKGTGYGYTF
TRBV19	TRBJ1-4	-	11	CASNLGVKLFF
TRBV7-9	TRBJ2-1	-	17	CASSRTSGGSSYNEQFF
TRBV6-1	TRBJ2-1	-	13	CASSPLGVNEQFF
TRBV7-3	TRBJ1-6	-	11	CARGRLSPLHF
TRBV6-1	TRBJ2-6	-	12	CASTVGANVLTF
TRBV6-5	TRBJ2-1	-	14	CASSDSDSNNEQFF
TRBV6-1	TRBJ2-7	-	18	CASSEVRTAGTGAYEQYF
TRBV20-1	TRBJ2-3	-	11	CSAIHTDTQYF
TRBV7-3	TRBJ2-3	-	14	CASSLGTSKDTQYF
TRBV6-6	TRBJ1-5	-	16	CASSYLGREGVQPQHF
TRBV7-2	TRBJ2-5	-	14	CASSLVSLGETQYF
TRBV2	TRBJ2-2	-	14	CASSEVGGTGELFF
TRBV2	TRBJ2-5	-	13	CASSELGQETQYF